The clone carrying this TCR beta chain came up many times. The antigen remains undetermined. At one end the junction does not follow the germline gene, possibly because of a read error. Template material for amplifying TCR beta CDR3 regions consisted of RNA transcripts. HTBI primers were employed in a first-round RT-PCR of the TCR CDR3. In TCRdb, the multiplex PCR reads were re-called with MiXCR into one record per CDR3 protein. The sample holds more than 450,000 distinct CDR3 sequences, 13% to 15% seen once. The V gene's germline CDR1 is SGHAT and CDR2 FQNNGV. CDR3 length equals 14 residues. The record originates from a study of T cells in Graves' hyperthyroidism and ophthalmopathy. Study conclusions and caveats: The model foresaw ophthalmopathy a median roughly 6.5 months prior to onset. Most clonotypes that expanded in the thyroid above 0.001 also showed up in blood.

Sequenced material: blood. This TCR was recovered from a woman between 40 and 55 years old with Graves' hyperthyroidism. The chain joins TRBV11-2 to TRBJ1-5; possible D gene TRBD1, 6 bases. The DNA of the CDR3 is TGTGCCAGCAGTTTAGGACAGTTTAATCAGCCCCAGCATTTT. The encoded protein is CASSLGQFNQPQHF.